Each of the 24 T cell receptor beta chains below was sequenced from the same sample in a study of blood T cells in healthy people across ages. For the second PCR, which ran for 7 to 11 cycles, a sample-barcoded 5' primer and a J-beta primer mix were used. TCRdb analysed the 5' RACE reads with MiXCR anew, one entry per CDR3 protein. The data hold roughly 830,000 distinct CDR3 sequences, with roughly 60% observed a single time. The material sequenced was blood. The receptors here all came from a man aged 30 to 45 in good health.

This clonotype was detected once. The gene calls are TRBV20-1 and TRBJ1-1; D is undetermined. Between the trimmed V and J ends, which lost 6 bases and 6 bases, there was a span of 14 bases. The CDR3 totals 12 residues. Per the germline V gene, CDR1 is DFQATT and CDR2 is SNEGSKA (reference sequence). The DNA for the CDR3 is TGCAGTGCCCCGTTGAATCTGGCTGAAGCTTTCTTT. Its protein is CSAPLNLAEAFF.

This sequence joins TRBV7-8 and TRBJ1-1, with 7 bases aligning to TRBD1. Germline V gene lookup returns CDR1 SGHVS and CDR2 FQNEAQ. The CDR3 sequence is 13 residues long. Trimming cost V 3 bases and J 3 bases; bases outside gene matches: 1. As DNA, the CDR3 is TGTGCCAGCAGCTTTGACAGGGACACTGAAGCTTTCTTT. Encoded protein: CASSFDRDTEAFF.

This clonotype was observed a single time. The chain couples TRBV14 to TRBJ2-1; D remains unclear. The CDR3 totals 13 residues. Germline V gene data show CDR1 as SGHDN and CDR2 as FVKESK. Trimming shortened V by 4 bases and J by 6 bases, and 10 bases separated the two germline ends. The CDR3 sequence is CASSPWSSNEQFF. CDR3 bases: TGTGCCAGCAGCCCCTGGAGCAGCAATGAGCAGTTCTTC.

V and J are TRBV4-2 and TRBJ2-3; D uncertain. The V and J ends lost 1 base and 5 bases respectively, with 10 bases between them. This CDR3 is built from 14 residues. Germline V gene data show CDR1 as LGHNA and CDR2 as YNFKEQ. CDR3: CASSQASRQDTQYF. CDR3 coding DNA: TGTGCCAGCAGCCAAGCCAGCCGACAAGATACGCAGTATTTT.

Ten or more counts support this clonotype. The chain has TRBV7-8 and TRBJ2-7; the D is unclear. Deletions cut 3 bases from V and 2 bases from J, with 17 bases between. The CDR3 is made up of 16 amino acids. CDR1 SGHVS and CDR2 FQNEAQ come from the germline V gene. The chain's CDR3 is CASSLNPEYLAYEQYF. CDR3 nucleotides: TGTGCCAGCAGCTTGAACCCGGAGTATCTTGCCTACGAGCAGTACTTC.

The chain uses TRBV20-1 and TRBJ2-7; 7 nucleotides match TRBD2. Germline V gene data show CDR1 as DFQATT and CDR2 as SNEGSKA (reference sequence). The CDR3 runs to 15 residues. The junction had 10 bases not matched to a gene; V was cut back by 0 bases and J by 5 bases. CDR3 protein: CSARDVSGTIHEQYF. The CDR3 DNA is TGCAGTGCTAGAGATGTGAGCGGGACGATCCACGAGCAGTACTTC.

V usage is TRBV6-6 and J usage is TRBJ2-1, with D possibly TRBD1 on 6 matching bases. V was shortened by 0 bases and J by 7 bases, with 10 bases between the two germline ends. Germline V CDR1 and CDR2: MNHNY, SVGAGI (reference sequence). CDR3 length equals 14 residues. CDR3 loop: CASSYSTGPNEQFF. The CDR3 DNA follows: TGTGCCAGCAGTTACTCCACAGGGCCAAATGAGCAGTTCTTC.

The sample holds many counts of this clonotype. The chain employs TRBV6-5 and TRBJ2-7, with TRBD1 as a possible D gene (5 bases). The CDR3 has 13 residues. Germline V gene lookup returns CDR1 MNHEY and CDR2 SVGAGI. V gave up 4 bases and J gave up 2 bases, with 9 bases separating them. CDR3 region: CASSFDSAYEQYF. DNA of the CDR3: TGTGCCAGCAGTTTCGACAGTGCCTACGAGCAGTACTTC.

This clonotype was seen once. This chain joins TRBV29-1 and TRBJ2-1; D might be TRBD2 (5 bases). The CDR3 is made up of 15 amino acids. The V end was cut by 0 bases, the J end by 4 bases, with 13 bases between. CDR1 and CDR2 (germline): SQVTM, ANQGSEA. The CDR3 DNA sequence: TGCAGCGTTGAAGATTCCGGGAATCGTTACAATGAGCAGTTCTTC. It translates to CSVEDSGNRYNEQFF.

Comment on this clonotype: One end of the junction does not line up with germline, which may come from a read error. The gene calls are TRBV4-3 and TRBJ2-4; 10 bases fit TRBD2. The J call may be incorrect, as the DNA end agrees better with TRBJ2-7. This CDR3 region has 17 residues. Germline V gene sequence: CDR1 LGHNA, CDR2 YSLEER. The CDR3 bases are TGCGCCGGCAGCCAAGAGAGGCTAGCGGGGGCCAGCTACGAGCAGTACTTC. Protein: CAGSQERLAGASYEQYF.

This chain uses TRBV15 with TRBJ2-3, with TRBD2 as a possible D gene (6 bases). Trimming cost V 8 bases and J 1 base, with 16 bases left between them. This CDR3 contains 15 residues. The germline gives CDR1 LNHNV, CDR2 YYDKDF (reference sequence). DNA for the CDR3: TGTGCCACCGAGATGGAGGGATCAGGCACAGATACGCAGTATTTT. It translates to CATEMEGSGTDTQYF.

This clonotype was observed a few times. The V gene is TRBV29-1, the J gene TRBJ2-7; TRBD1 might be the D (6 bases). The CDR3 extends over 15 amino acids. The ends were cut back, 3 bases at V and 0 bases at J, with 15 bases in the middle. Germline V gives CDR1 SQVTM, CDR2 ANQGSEA. Written as DNA, the CDR3 is TGCAGCGTTGACGCTACCGGGACACACTCCTACGAGCAGTACTTC. This encodes CSVDATGTHSYEQYF.

This clonotype occurred a few times. The DNA for the CDR3 is TGCAGTGCTAGAGACGAGGGGATTTGGAATCAGCCCCAGCATTTT. Translating gives CSARDEGIWNQPQHF. The chain carries TRBV20-1 and TRBJ1-5; weak D call: TRBD1 (5 bases). Germline V gene data show CDR1 as DFQATT and CDR2 as SNEGSKA (reference sequence). CDR3 length: 15 residues. V shed 0 bases and J shed 4 bases, with 13 bases lying between them.

This clonotype was detected only a few times. V and J are TRBV9 and TRBJ2-7; 10 bases match TRBD2. In germline, CDR1 is SGDLS, CDR2 YYNGEE. Unmatched junction bases numbered 5, after V lost 0 bases and J lost 2 bases. The CDR3 length is 16 residues. As DNA, the CDR3 is TGTGCCAGCAGCGTAGGGGTTAGCGGGGGGACCTACGAGCAGTACTTC. Protein sequence: CASSVGVSGGTYEQYF.

About this clonotype: At one of its ends the junction is not consistent with the germline gene, which may arise from a read error. The J gene is TRBJ2-7, the V gene TRBV6-2 or TRBV6-3; D is unclear. Per germline, CDR1 MNHEY and CDR2 SVGEGT. This CDR3 spans 12 amino acids. Here the CDR3 reads CASSIGNYERYF. CDR3 coding DNA: TGTGCCAGCAGTATAGGGAATTACGAGCGGTACTTC.

The rearrangement joins TRBV18 to TRBJ2-7; D is possibly TRBD1 (6 bases). The J call may be mistaken, given a closer DNA end match to TRBJ2-5. Germline V gives CDR1 KGHSH, CDR2 LQKENI. The CDR3 totals 13 residues. This chain's CDR3 is CASSTGYGETQYF. The CDR3, as DNA: TGTGCCAGCTCAACAGGGTACGGTGAGACCCAGTACTTC.

As concerns this clonotype: This clone may be a read error of a much larger clone one base away. J is TRBJ2-3 and V is TRBV5-6; TRBD1 agrees at 12 bases. Per germline, CDR1 SGHDT and CDR2 YYEEEE. Losses at the gene ends were 2 bases for V and 5 bases for J; bases not matched to a gene: 18. This CDR3 spans 20 amino acids. The chain's CDR3 is CASSLEGQGASVGRRDTQYF. In nucleotides, the CDR3 is TGTGCCAGCAGCTTAGAGGGACAGGGGGCAAGTGTAGGTAGAAGAGATACGCAGTATTTT.

This clonotype was detected only a few times. This chain joins TRBV7-2 and TRBJ1-2; perhaps TRBD1 as D (6 bases). The CDR3 sequence is 15 residues long. Germline V gives CDR1 SGHTA, CDR2 FQGNSA. Deletions cut 1 base from V and 4 bases from J, with 13 bases between. The CDR3 DNA reads TGTGCCAGCAGCTTAGTGGGGGGCCGTAGCTATGGCTACACCTTC. It is translated as CASSLVGGRSYGYTF.

This chain uses TRBV7-9 with TRBJ2-4, with 9 bases fitting TRBD1. The J call may be in error: the DNA end matches TRBJ2-7 better. The germline gives CDR1 SEHNR, CDR2 FQNEAQ (reference sequence). The CDR3 spans 12 residues. The CDR3 region has the DNA TGTGTCGCCGGGACAGGGTATAACGAGCAGTACTTC. Translating gives CVAGTGYNEQYF.

This clonotype was seen repeatedly, ten times or more. The chain combines TRBV20-1 with TRBJ2-1, with D hard to call. This CDR3 spans 12 amino acids. Trimming took off 6 bases at V and 8 bases at J, with 14 bases between the two ends. Germline CDR1 and CDR2: DFQATT and SNEGSKA (reference sequence). The CDR3 protein is CSARVLSDEQFF. The CDR3 DNA reads TGCAGTGCCCGAGTCCTTTCGGATGAGCAGTTCTTC.

Ten or more counts support this clonotype. The chain carries TRBV7-2 and TRBJ2-3; TRBD2 might be the D (6 bases). The CDR3 spans 14 residues. Trimming took 0 bases from V and 6 from J, leaving 10 bases between them. CDR1 SGHTA and CDR2 FQGNSA come from the germline V gene. DNA for the CDR3: TGTGCCAGCAGCTTAGCGGAGGGGAAGGATACGCAGTATTTT. It translates to CASSLAEGKDTQYF.

This clonotype has just a few counts. The chain is built from TRBV29-1 and TRBJ2-5, with 7 positions matching TRBD1. The CDR3 sequence is 13 residues long. Germline V gives CDR1 SQVTM, CDR2 ANQGSEA. V dropped 7 bases and J dropped 1; count of bases not matched to a gene: 6. The chain's CDR3 is CSACGTVQETQYF. CDR3 DNA sequence: TGCAGCGCTTGTGGGACAGTCCAAGAGACCCAGTACTTC.

About this clonotype: Possible read error: a much larger clone is one base away. This rearrangement joins TRBV20-1 to TRBJ1-2; TRBD1 might be the D (5 bases). Germline V gene lookup returns CDR1 DFQATT and CDR2 SNEGSKA (reference sequence). This CDR3 spans 11 amino acids. V lost 6 bases and J lost 12, with 17 bases in between. CDR3 nucleotides: TGCAGTGCCCAATCAGGGTTGGGCGACACCTTC. Amino acids: CSAQSGLGDTF.

The V and J genes are TRBV21-1 and TRBJ2-1; TRBD1, as called in the table, went unchecked against the DNA. TRBV21-1 is termed a pseudogene. This CDR3 comprises 17 residues. CDR3 residues: CASSTVGTGQGYNEQFF. In DNA form, the CDR3 reads TGTGCCAGCAGCACTGTAGGAACGGGACAGGGATACAATGAGCAGTTCTTC.